This T cell receptor beta chain was retrieved from a study of shared clonotypes between healthy human individuals. Data came from immunoSEQ multiplex PCR; TCRdb stores just in-frame clones and leaves some out. The data contain a few hundred thousand clones, approximately 70% of them singletons. Germline CDR1 and CDR2: SGHTA and FQGNSA. Trimming at V came to 1 base and at J to 1 base, leaving 3 bases not matched to a gene. The CDR3 covers 16 residues. The source is a man younger than 40 in good health. Sequences were obtained from memory CD4+ T cells sorted from blood. Subset given: CD45RA-negative fraction. This sequence joins TRBV7-2 and TRBJ2-7; 11 bases are a match to TRBD2. The CDR3 region has the DNA TGTGCCAGCAGCTTAGAGGGGACTAGCGGATCCTACGAGCAGTACTTC. Encoded protein: CASSLEGTSGSYEQYF.